This entry lists 27 T cell receptor beta chains sequenced from one sample in a study of T cells in Graves' hyperthyroidism and ophthalmopathy. There were TCR beta CDR3 regions amplified from RNA transcripts. The HTBI set primed first-round TCR CDR3 RT-PCR. TCRdb analysed the multiplex PCR reads with MiXCR anew, one entry per CDR3 protein. The sample records hundreds of thousands of distinct CDR3 sequences, roughly 20% being singletons. Sequencing was carried out using blood. Source of these receptors: a man under 40 with Graves' ophthalmopathy.

This clonotype was seen a few times. The chain is built from TRBV7-8 and TRBJ2-2; no clear D. Trimming shortened V by 5 bases and J by 5 bases, and 18 bases separated the two germline ends. Germline V gene lookup returns CDR1 SGHVS and CDR2 FQNEAQ. The CDR3 spans 16 residues. The DNA for the CDR3 is TGTGCCAGCAGCGACCCGAGTAGGGAACCTACCGGGGAGCTGTTTTTT. Its translation is CASSDPSREPTGELFF.

V usage is TRBV7-3 and J usage is TRBJ1-3; D remains ambiguous. Germline V gene sequence: CDR1 SGHTA, CDR2 FQGTGA. The CDR3 runs 13 residues. V was clipped by 3 bases and J by 4 bases, with 7 bases between them. CDR3 DNA sequence: TGTGCCAGCAGCTTCAAGATGGGAAACACCATATATTTT. Protein: CASSFKMGNTIYF.

This clonotype has only a few counts. The chain uses TRBV6-2 or TRBV6-3 and TRBJ2-5; TRBD2 agrees at 11 bases. CDR1 and CDR2 (germline): MNHEY, SVGEGT. The length of the CDR3 is 17 residues. The V gene end was trimmed by 7 bases and the J gene end by 1 base; junction bases not matched to a gene: 11. As DNA, the CDR3 is TGTGCCAGCAAGAGAACTAGCGGGAGTTTGTCCCAAGAGACCCAGTACTTC. It encodes CASKRTSGSLSQETQYF.

This clonotype was recorded a few times. This sequence joins TRBV7-3 and TRBJ1-6; 11 bases line up with TRBD1. The CDR3 consists of 17 residues. The trim removed 3 bases at V and 10 bases at J, leaving 11 bases unmatched. Germline V CDR1 and CDR2: SGHTA, FQGTGA. CDR3 region: CASSFPPRTGGESPLHF. As DNA, the CDR3 is TGTGCCAGCAGCTTTCCCCCACGGACAGGGGGCGAATCACCCCTCCACTTT.

The chain combines TRBV30 with TRBJ2-7; D remains unclear. Trimming pared 4 bases from V and 0 bases from J, leaving 10 bases between. Germline V gene sequence: CDR1 GTSNPN, CDR2 SVGIG (reference sequence). The CDR3 contains 13 residues. DNA for the CDR3: TGTGCCTGGACTTTAACAGACTCCTACGAGCAGTACTTC. It is translated as CAWTLTDSYEQYF.

This clonotype was observed many times. V is TRBV18 and J is TRBJ2-7; no definite D call. Per germline, CDR1 KGHSH and CDR2 LQKENI. Trimming removed 3 bases at V and 2 bases at J, with 5 bases between. This CDR3 is built from 12 residues. The CDR3 protein is CASSPATYEQYF. CDR3 DNA: TGTGCCAGCTCACCGGCCACCTACGAGCAGTACTTC.

This clonotype was seen a few times. This sequence joins TRBV30 and TRBJ2-6, with TRBD1 as a possible D gene (6 bases). The germline V gene encodes CDR1 GTSNPN and CDR2 SVGIG (reference sequence). CDR3 length equals 14 residues. Trimming pared 2 bases from V and 2 bases from J, leaving 7 bases between. The DNA of the CDR3 is TGTGCCTGGAGTAACAGGGCTGGGGCCAACGTCCTGACTTTC. This codes for CAWSNRAGANVLTF.

The chain uses TRBV30 and TRBJ2-7; 7 bases align to TRBD2. V lost 3 bases, J lost 4 bases, and 15 bases stayed unmatched. Per the germline V gene, CDR1 is GTSNPN and CDR2 is SVGIG (reference sequence). This CDR3 region has 16 residues. The CDR3 spells CAWSARRREGRYEQYF. For the CDR3, the DNA is TGTGCCTGGAGCGCACGGAGGAGGGAGGGCCGTTACGAGCAGTACTTC.

This clonotype came up a few times. V is TRBV11-2 and J is TRBJ1-2, with a weak D call TRBD1 (6 bases). Trimming shortened V by 5 bases and J by 8 bases, and 24 bases separated the two germline ends. Germline V CDR1 and CDR2: SGHAT, FQNNGV. CDR3 size: 16 residues. Written as DNA, the CDR3 is TGTGCCAGCAGCCCGACCCGGAGGGGGGGGAGGGTCGGCTACACCTTC. Protein sequence: CASSPTRRGGRVGYTF.

The chain is built from TRBV9 and TRBJ2-3; TRBD1 matches 12 bases. V lost 3 bases and J lost 1; bases outside the gene matches: 3. Germline CDR1 SGDLS, CDR2 YYNGEE. This CDR3 spans 16 amino acids. The CDR3 loop reads CASSEGTGGGTDTQYF. For the CDR3, the DNA is TGTGCCAGCAGCGAAGGGACAGGGGGCGGCACAGATACGCAGTATTTT. Looking up the rest from reference TRBV9 and TRBJ2-3 gives the full variable domain: DSGVTQTPKHLITATGQRVTLRCSPRSGDLSVYWYQQSLDQGLQFLIQYYNGEERAKGNILERFSAQQFPDLHSELNLSSLELGDSALYFCASSEGTGGGTDTQYFGPGTRLTVL.

The sample holds many counts of this clonotype. At one end, the junction sequence differs from germline, possibly due to a read error. This rearrangement joins TRBV19 to TRBJ1-5, with D uncertain. CDR1 LNHDA and CDR2 SQIVND come from the germline V gene (reference sequence). CDR3 length: 13 residues. Written as DNA, the CDR3 is TGTGCCAGCAGTATGGGAGGCAATCAGCCCCAGCATTTT. Translating it yields CASSMGGNQPQHF.

This clonotype was observed many times. The chain combines TRBV30 with TRBJ2-1; the match to TRBD2 covers 12 bases. Looked up from germline, CDR1 is GTSNPN and CDR2 is SVGIG (reference sequence). This CDR3 has 15 amino acids. J was trimmed by 7 bases and V by 2 bases; bases with no gene match: 6. The chain's CDR3 is CAWSKSSGRGNEQFF. The DNA for the CDR3 is TGTGCCTGGAGTAAATCTAGCGGGAGGGGAAATGAGCAGTTCTTC. Using reference TRBV30 and TRBJ2-1 for the parts outside the CDR3, the full variable domain is SQTIHQWPATLVQPVGSPLSLECTVEGTSNPNLYWYRQAAGRGLQLLFYSVGIGQISSEVPQNLSASRPQDRQFILSSKKLLLSDSGFYLCAWSKSSGRGNEQFFGPGTRLTVL.

The V and J genes are TRBV5-1 and TRBJ2-7; the match to TRBD1 covers 10 bases. V dropped 3 bases and J dropped 2; count of bases not matched to a gene: 11. In germline, CDR1 is SGHRS, CDR2 YFSETQ. There are 17 residues in the CDR3. The CDR3 loop reads CASSSSPTGGAPYEQYF. In DNA, the CDR3 is TGCGCCAGCAGCTCGAGCCCGACAGGGGGCGCTCCCTACGAGCAGTACTTC.

This chain uses TRBV28 with TRBJ2-3; TRBD2 aligns across 9 bases. The germline V gene encodes CDR1 MDHEN and CDR2 SYDVKM. The length of the CDR3 is 18 residues. Trimming removed 3 bases from V and 3 bases from J; junction bases left unmatched: 13. The CDR3 DNA is TGTGCCAGCAGTTTGGTTCGTCTAGCGGGACGAGCGACAGATACGCAGTATTTT. This gives the protein CASSLVRLAGRATDTQYF. The complete variable domain, with remaining parts taken from reference TRBV28 and TRBJ2-3, reads DVKVTQSSRYLVKRTGEKVFLECVQDMDHENMFWYRQDPGLGLRLIYFSYDVKMKEKGDIPEGYSVSREKKERFSLILESASTNQTSMYLCASSLVRLAGRATDTQYFGPGTRLTVL.

The CDR3 protein is CATSRGQAAGNTIYF. CDR3 sequence (DNA): TGTGCCACCAGCAGAGGACAGGCCGCCGGAAACACCATATATTTT. This chain links TRBV15 with TRBJ1-3, with a possible D match to TRBD1 (6 bases). The CDR3 spans 15 residues. Germline CDR1 reads LNHNV; CDR2 reads YYDKDF (reference sequence). The V and J ends lost 1 base and 4 bases respectively, with 11 bases between them.

The V gene is TRBV20-1, the J gene TRBJ2-7; the match to TRBD2 covers 7 bases. With V trimmed by 6 bases and J by 6 bases, 11 bases remained unmatched. Looked up from germline, CDR1 is DFQATT and CDR2 is SNEGSKA (reference sequence). The CDR3 has 13 residues. This chain's CDR3 is CSASGDYLAEQYF. CDR3 nucleotide sequence: TGCAGTGCAAGTGGGGACTACCTGGCCGAGCAGTACTTC.

The chain combines TRBV20-1 with TRBJ2-7; weak D call: TRBD1 (5 bases). The length of the CDR3 is 14 residues. Trimming took 0 bases from V and 2 from J, leaving 11 bases between them. CDR1 and CDR2 from the germline V gene are DFQATT and SNEGSKA (reference sequence). The CDR3 DNA follows: TGCAGTGCTAGAGATACGGCAGGGACCTACGAGCAGTACTTC. Translating it yields CSARDTAGTYEQYF.

The chain employs TRBV20-1 and TRBJ2-3, with TRBD2 matching 10 bases. CDR3 size: 16 residues. The junction had 7 bases not matched to a gene; V was cut back by 0 bases and J by 4 bases. Germline V gene sequence: CDR1 DFQATT, CDR2 SNEGSKA (reference sequence). The CDR3 spells CSARDPLAGVPDTQYF. Written as DNA, the CDR3 is TGCAGTGCTAGAGATCCCCTAGCGGGAGTGCCAGATACGCAGTATTTT.

At least ten counts were recorded for this clonotype. The rearrangement uses TRBV2 and TRBJ2-2; D possibly corresponds to TRBD1 (6 bases). Germline V CDR1 and CDR2: SNHLY, FYNNEI. The V gene lost 7 bases and the J gene lost 6 bases, with 15 bases spanning the gap. This CDR3 comprises 14 residues. The CDR3: CASILVRGSGELFF. In DNA, the CDR3 is TGTGCCAGCATACTTGTCAGGGGTTCCGGGGAGCTGTTTTTT.

As to this clonotype: A much larger clone lies a single base off, so this may be a read error. The chain uses TRBV7-2 and TRBJ1-3; no clear D. CDR1 is SGHTA, CDR2 FQGNSA, per germline. The CDR3 is 18 amino acids. V was pared by 6 bases and J by 0 bases, with 21 bases between. The CDR3 spells CASRPHFWEMSSGNTIYF. DNA for the CDR3: TGTGCCAGCAGGCCACACTTCTGGGAGATGAGCTCTGGAAACACCATATATTTT.

In this sample, this clonotype turned up many times. This CDR3 reads CATMGQLNTEAFF. The CDR3 region has the DNA TGTGCCACTATGGGGCAGCTGAACACTGAAGCTTTCTTT. J is TRBJ1-1 and V is TRBV24-1; TRBD1 is a possible D gene (5 bases). Trimming pared 10 bases from V and 0 bases from J, leaving 11 bases between. CDR1 is KGHDR and CDR2 is SFDVKD in the germline V gene. This CDR3 spans 13 amino acids.

This sequence joins TRBV9 and TRBJ1-6; D is unresolved. Germline V gene data show CDR1 as SGDLS and CDR2 as YYNGEE. The length of the CDR3 is 14 residues. Trimming removed 4 bases at V and 7 bases at J, with 12 bases between. The CDR3 spells CASSSTGSNSPLHF. In DNA, the CDR3 is TGTGCCAGCAGCTCAACGGGCTCCAATTCACCCCTCCACTTT.

In this sample, this clonotype turned up a few times. The chain carries TRBV30 and TRBJ2-7; D may be TRBD2 (6 bases). The CDR3 spans 13 residues. Germline loops: CDR1 GTSNPN, CDR2 SVGIG (reference sequence). The V end lost 5 bases, the J end lost 2 bases, and 13 bases lay between the germline ends. CDR3 bases: TGTGCCTGGGAGTTAGCGGCTACCTACGAGCAGTACTTC. Its translation: CAWELAATYEQYF.

V usage is TRBV4-1 and J usage is TRBJ1-1, with TRBD1 matching over 8 bases. This CDR3 region has 15 residues. The germline gives CDR1 MGHRA, CDR2 YSYEKL. Germline trimming cut 3 bases from V and 1 base from J; bases unmatched to any gene: 4. The CDR3 DNA follows: TGCGCCAGCAGCCAGAGGGACAGGAAGAACACTGAAGCTTTCTTT. Its translation: CASSQRDRKNTEAFF.

This chain connects TRBV28 to TRBJ2-3, with a possible D match to TRBD1 (5 bases). The germline V gene encodes CDR1 MDHEN and CDR2 SYDVKM. V lost 1 base, J lost 0 bases, and 17 bases lay in between. The CDR3 runs 18 residues. CDR3 coding DNA: TGTGCCAGCAGTTTATTAGACAGTTACCTAACTAGCACAGATACGCAGTATTTT. This sequence encodes CASSLLDSYLTSTDTQYF.

In this sample, this clonotype turned up many times. The chain uses TRBV3-1 and TRBJ2-5; D might be TRBD1 (6 bases). CDR3 length: 16 amino acids. Germline CDR1 and CDR2: LGHDT and YNNKEL (reference sequence). The V and J ends lost 0 bases and 5 bases respectively, with 16 bases between them. The CDR3 coding sequence is TGTGCCAGCAGCCAAGATGGGGGCCCTAGGGAGGAGACCCAGTACTTC. Translating it yields CASSQDGGPREETQYF.

This clonotype was seen only a few times. CDR3 bases: TGTGCCAGCAGCCTACAGTTCTCCTACGAGCAGTACTTC. It codes for CASSLQFSYEQYF. The V gene is TRBV14, the J gene TRBJ2-7; the D is unclear. V was pared by 4 bases and J by 0 bases, with 7 bases between. The CDR3 extends over 13 amino acids. Looked up from germline, CDR1 is SGHDN and CDR2 is FVKESK.